The clone carrying this T cell receptor (beta chain) was observed a single time. What it binds is not known. The data were obtained in a study of T cells in Graves' hyperthyroidism and ophthalmopathy. Whole-study context: The authors collected peripheral blood at initial diagnosis, before any treatment.

With 2 bases removed from V and 1 base from J, the gap between germline ends came to 13 bases. CDR1 is SGHRS and CDR2 is YFSETQ in the germline V gene. This CDR3 has 15 residues. If no ophthalmopathy progression occurred within 18 months, Graves' hyperthyroidism was stable. The diagnoses drew upon clinical symptoms, serum thyroxine and TRAb, thyroid ultrasound and orbital computed tomography. TCR beta CDR3 region amplification was performed from RNA transcripts. Primed by the HTBI set, a first-round RT-PCR was run on the TCR CDR3. TCRdb re-called the multiplex PCR reads through MiXCR, storing one row per CDR3 protein. The sample has 750,000 to 950,000 distinct CDR3 sequences, over 35% seen once. Study results and caveats: Most thyroid clonotypes expanded above 0.001 were also detected in blood.

The chain couples TRBV5-1 to TRBJ2-7; tentatively, D is TRBD2 (6 bases). The receptor was derived from a young man with Graves' hyperthyroidism. The specimen sequenced was blood. The CDR3 DNA is TGCGCCAGCAGCTTAGGACGGGAGTGGTCCTACGAGCAGTACTTC. Translating gives CASSLGREWSYEQYF.